The clone carrying this TCR beta chain was counted many times. With iRepertoire HTBI primers and Arm-PCR of CDR3 regions, TCR beta libraries were built. TCRdb itself ran the multiplex PCR reads through MiXCR, one entry per CDR3 protein. The profile shows a few hundred thousand distinct CDR3 sequences, just over 20% of them singletons. The time point was: newly diagnosed GD, antithyroid drugs for less than 3 months. From PBMCs, RNA was extracted and then used to make the TCR library. Diagnosing Graves' disease relied on the American Thyroid Association guidelines. Peripheral blood, about 9 milliliters per patient, was collected in EDTA tubes. The data derive from a study of regulatory T cells in long-lasting Graves disease. Germline lookup yields CDR1 MNHEY and CDR2 SMNVEV (reference sequence). This CDR3 has 12 residues. With 8 bases clipped from V and 10 bases from J, the junction kept 8 bases outside the gene matches.

The TCR comes from a female donor with Graves disease. Sample: peripheral blood mononuclear cells (PBMCs), taken at new diagnosis, from a patient treated with antithyroid drugs. The V call is TRBV27, the J call TRBJ1-1; TRBD1 matches 9 bases. The CDR3 loop reads CASAGQGLAAFF. CDR3 in DNA: TGTGCCAGCGCGGGACAGGGTCTTGCAGCTTTCTTT.